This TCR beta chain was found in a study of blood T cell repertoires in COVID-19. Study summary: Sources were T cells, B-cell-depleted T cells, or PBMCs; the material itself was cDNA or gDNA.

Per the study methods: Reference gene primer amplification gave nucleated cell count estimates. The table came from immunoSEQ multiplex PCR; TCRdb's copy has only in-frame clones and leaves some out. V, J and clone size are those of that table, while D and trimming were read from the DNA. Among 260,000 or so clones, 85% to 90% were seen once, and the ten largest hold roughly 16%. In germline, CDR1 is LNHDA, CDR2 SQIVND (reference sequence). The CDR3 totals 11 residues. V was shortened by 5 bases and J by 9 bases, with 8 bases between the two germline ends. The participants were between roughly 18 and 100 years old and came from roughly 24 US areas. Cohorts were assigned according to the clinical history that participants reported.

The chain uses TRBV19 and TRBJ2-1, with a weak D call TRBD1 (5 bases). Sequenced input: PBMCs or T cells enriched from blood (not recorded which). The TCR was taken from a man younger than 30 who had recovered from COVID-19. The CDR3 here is CASSAGPEQFF. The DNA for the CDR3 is TGTGCCAGTAGTGCAGGGCCTGAGCAGTTCTTC.